The 13 T cell receptor beta chains below all came from one sample that was sequenced in a study of T cells in Graves' hyperthyroidism and ophthalmopathy. The TCR beta CDR3 regions underwent amplification using RNA transcripts as the source. An initial round of RT-PCR targeting the TCR CDR3 relied on the HTBI primer set. Each CDR3 protein is one row after TCRdb ran MiXCR on the multiplex PCR reads. The sample yields around 600,000 distinct CDR3 sequences, roughly 14% seen once. Material for sequencing was blood. All receptors come from a woman between 50 and 59 years old with Graves' ophthalmopathy.

The V gene is TRBV24-1, the J gene TRBJ2-1; either TRBD1 or TRBD2 may supply D (6 bases each). The V and J ends lost 1 base and 0 bases respectively, with 12 bases between them. The CDR3 runs to 17 residues. From germline, CDR1 is KGHDR and CDR2 SFDVKD. CDR3 amino acids: CATSDFGGTTSYNEQFF. Here the CDR3 DNA reads TGTGCCACCAGTGATTTTGGCGGGACAACCTCCTACAATGAGCAGTTCTTC.

This rearrangement joins TRBV7-2 to TRBJ2-1; the match to TRBD1 covers 9 bases. V shed 5 bases, J shed 9 bases, and the junction held 8 bases outside the gene matches. Germline CDR1 reads SGHTA; CDR2 reads FQGNSA. There are 14 residues in the CDR3. CDR3 loop: CASSPGQGISEQFF. The CDR3 nucleotides are TGTGCCAGCAGCCCCGGACAGGGGATTAGTGAGCAGTTCTTC.

In this sample, this clonotype turned up many times. The chain uses TRBV6-1 and TRBJ1-5, with D unclear. Trimming left V 3 bases short and J 0 bases short, with 12 bases between. The CDR3 is made up of 16 amino acids. Germline V gene lookup returns CDR1 MNHNS and CDR2 SASEGT. CDR3 amino acids: CASSEWLDTSNQPQHF. The CDR3 DNA is TGTGCCAGCAGTGAGTGGCTAGACACTAGCAATCAGCCCCAGCATTTT.

V is TRBV4-3 and J is TRBJ2-6; D possibly corresponds to TRBD1 (5 bases). The germline V and J ends were trimmed by 0 bases and 2 bases, with 14 bases remaining between them. This CDR3 spans 18 amino acids. CDR1 LGHNA and CDR2 YSLEER come from the germline V gene. This CDR3 reads CASSQDARVFTGANVLTF. In DNA, the CDR3 is TGCGCCAGCAGCCAAGATGCCAGGGTTTTTACTGGGGCCAACGTCCTGACTTTC.

This clonotype appeared a few times. The chain recombines TRBV5-1 with TRBJ1-1; D uncertain. The V end lost 0 bases, the J end lost 4 bases, and 10 bases lay between the germline ends. The germline V gene has CDR1 SGHRS and CDR2 YFSETQ. This CDR3 is built from 14 residues. In DNA, the CDR3 is TGCGCCAGCAGCTTGGTTGGGGTCAGCACTGAAGCTTTCTTT. Translated, it gives CASSLVGVSTEAFF. The entire variable domain, with the rest obtained from reference TRBV5-1 and TRBJ1-1, is as follows: KAGVTQTPRYLIKTRGQQVTLSCSPISGHRSVSWYQQTPGQGLQFLFEYFSETQRNKGNFPGRFSGRQFSNSRSEMNVSTLELGDSALYLCASSLVGVSTEAFFGQGTRLTVV.

The chain joins TRBV5-4 to TRBJ2-5; 8 positions match TRBD2. CDR1 is SGHNT, CDR2 YYREEE, per germline (reference sequence). V was pared by 4 bases and J by 5 bases, with 13 bases of the junction left unmatched. This CDR3 is built from 16 residues. The CDR3 nucleotides read TGTGCCAGCAGCCTGTCGGTTGCGGGAGGTGAGGAGACCCAGTACTTC. Residues: CASSLSVAGGEETQYF.

At least ten counts were recorded for this clonotype. This chain connects TRBV18 to TRBJ1-4, with TRBD1 as a possible D gene (5 bases). Germline V gene sequence: CDR1 KGHSH, CDR2 LQKENI. The CDR3 is made up of 15 amino acids. The V and J ends lost 3 bases and 1 base respectively, with 9 bases between them. The CDR3 protein is CASSPGLGTNEKLFF. The CDR3 DNA follows: TGTGCCAGCTCACCGGGGCTTGGAACTAATGAAAAACTGTTTTTT.

This clonotype was counted a few times. This chain connects TRBV24-1 to TRBJ1-6; 8 bases line up with TRBD1. Germline V gives CDR1 KGHDR, CDR2 SFDVKD. The CDR3 sequence is 13 residues long. V lost 9 bases, J lost 7 bases, and 4 bases stayed unmatched. This CDR3 is CATRDRQNSPLHF. CDR3 sequence (DNA): TGTGCCACCCGGGACAGGCAAAATTCACCCCTCCACTTT.

This clonotype has more than one count but fewer than ten. The CDR3 DNA is TGTGCCACCCAACGTCGGGTCAATCAGCCCCAGCATTTT. It translates to CATQRRVNQPQHF. V and J are TRBV24-1 and TRBJ1-5; D is unclear. CDR1 is KGHDR, CDR2 SFDVKD, per germline. V lost 9 bases and J lost 3, with 11 bases in between. The CDR3 has 13 amino acids.

The sample holds many counts of this clonotype. The chain employs TRBV12-3 or TRBV12-4 and TRBJ2-3; 7 bases match TRBD1. CDR3 size: 15 residues. The V segment lost 6 bases and the J segment 0 bases; nucleotides outside the gene matches: 6. CDR3 sequence: CASRTEGASTDTQYF. The DNA of the CDR3 is TGTGCCAGCAGGACCGAGGGGGCAAGCACAGATACGCAGTATTTT.

This clonotype was found many times. J is TRBJ1-5 and V is TRBV7-9, with D tentatively TRBD1 (6 bases). The CDR3 runs to 15 residues. In germline, CDR1 is SEHNR, CDR2 FQNEAQ (reference sequence). V lost 2 bases and J lost 5, with 13 bases in between. The CDR3 bases are TGTGCCAGCAGCTTAATGGCAGGGGTCGATCAGCCCCAGCATTTT. Its protein product is CASSLMAGVDQPQHF.

Ten or more counts support this clonotype. The CDR3 DNA follows: TGTGCCTGGAGTGTACTAATACAGGCAGAAGAGACCCAGTACTTC. Encoded protein: CAWSVLIQAEETQYF. The gene calls are TRBV30 and TRBJ2-5; TRBD1 might be the D (5 bases). Trimming took off 0 bases at V and 3 bases at J, with 14 bases between the two ends. The CDR3 contains 15 residues. In germline, CDR1 is GTSNPN, CDR2 SVGIG (reference sequence).

This clonotype turned up a few times. This chain joins TRBV9 and TRBJ2-7, with 10 nucleotides matching TRBD2. V was pared by 0 bases and J by 3 bases, with 6 bases of the junction left unmatched. Germline V gene lookup returns CDR1 SGDLS and CDR2 YYNGEE. The CDR3 consists of 16 residues. The CDR3 region has the DNA TGTGCCAGCAGCGTAGGGAGCGGGAGGGGGAGCTACGAGCAGTACTTC. Protein product: CASSVGSGRGSYEQYF.